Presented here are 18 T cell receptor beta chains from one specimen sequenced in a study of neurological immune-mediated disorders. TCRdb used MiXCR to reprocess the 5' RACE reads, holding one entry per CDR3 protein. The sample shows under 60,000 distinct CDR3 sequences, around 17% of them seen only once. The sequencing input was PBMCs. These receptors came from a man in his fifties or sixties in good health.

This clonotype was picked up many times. The CDR3 region is CAISQGGSSYEQYF. CDR3 nucleotides: TGTGCCATTAGCCAGGGCGGGAGCTCCTACGAGCAGTACTTC. The genes are TRBV10-3 and TRBJ2-7; 7 bases match TRBD2. CDR3 length equals 14 residues. The trim removed 9 bases at V and 0 bases at J, leaving 8 bases unmatched. Germline V gives CDR1 ENHRY, CDR2 SYGVKD.

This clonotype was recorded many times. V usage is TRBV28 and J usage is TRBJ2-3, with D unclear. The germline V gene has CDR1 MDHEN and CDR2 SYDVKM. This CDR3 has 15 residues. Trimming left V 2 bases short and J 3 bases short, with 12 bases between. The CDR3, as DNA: TGTGCCAGCAGTTTAAGCCAGGAAGGGACAGATACGCAGTATTTT. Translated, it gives CASSLSQEGTDTQYF.

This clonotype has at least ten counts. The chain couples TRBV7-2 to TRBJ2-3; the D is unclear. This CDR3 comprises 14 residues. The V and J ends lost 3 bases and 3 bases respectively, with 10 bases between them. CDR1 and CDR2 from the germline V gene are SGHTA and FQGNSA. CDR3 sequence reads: CASSFLGPTDTQYF. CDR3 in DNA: TGTGCCAGCAGCTTTCTGGGTCCTACAGATACGCAGTATTTT.

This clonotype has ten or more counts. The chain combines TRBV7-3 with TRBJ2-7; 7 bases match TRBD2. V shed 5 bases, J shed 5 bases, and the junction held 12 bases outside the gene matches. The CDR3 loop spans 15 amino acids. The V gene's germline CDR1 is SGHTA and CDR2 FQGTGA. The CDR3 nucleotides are TGTGCCAGCAGCGTATCGGCGGGAGAAAGGCACGAGCAGTACTTC. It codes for CASSVSAGERHEQYF.

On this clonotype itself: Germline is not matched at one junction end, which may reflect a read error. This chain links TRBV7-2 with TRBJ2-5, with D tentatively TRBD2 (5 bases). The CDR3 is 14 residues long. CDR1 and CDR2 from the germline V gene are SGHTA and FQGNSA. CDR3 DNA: TGTGTCAGCAGCTTACCGGGCCGCCGGGGGACCCAGTACTTC. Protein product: CVSSLPGRRGTQYF.

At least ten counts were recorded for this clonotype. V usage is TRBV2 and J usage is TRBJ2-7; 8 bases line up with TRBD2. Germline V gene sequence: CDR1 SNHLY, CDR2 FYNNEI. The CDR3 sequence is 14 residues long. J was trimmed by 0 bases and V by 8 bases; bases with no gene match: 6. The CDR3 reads CASASGLSSYEQYF. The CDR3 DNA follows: TGTGCCAGCGCTAGCGGGCTGAGCTCCTACGAGCAGTACTTC.

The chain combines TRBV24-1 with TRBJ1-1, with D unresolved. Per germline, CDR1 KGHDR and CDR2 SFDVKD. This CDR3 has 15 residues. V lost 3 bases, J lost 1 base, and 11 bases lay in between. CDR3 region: CATSDAQTGNTEAFF. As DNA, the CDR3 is TGTGCCACCAGTGATGCACAGACGGGGAACACTGAAGCTTTCTTT.

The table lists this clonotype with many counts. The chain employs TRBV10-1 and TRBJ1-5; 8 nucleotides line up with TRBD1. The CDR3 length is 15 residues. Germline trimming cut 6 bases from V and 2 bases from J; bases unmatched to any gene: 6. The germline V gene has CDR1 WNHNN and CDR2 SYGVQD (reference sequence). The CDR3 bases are TGCGCCAGCAGGGTAGGACAGGGTCGCAATCAGCCCCAGCATTTT. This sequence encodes CASRVGQGRNQPQHF.

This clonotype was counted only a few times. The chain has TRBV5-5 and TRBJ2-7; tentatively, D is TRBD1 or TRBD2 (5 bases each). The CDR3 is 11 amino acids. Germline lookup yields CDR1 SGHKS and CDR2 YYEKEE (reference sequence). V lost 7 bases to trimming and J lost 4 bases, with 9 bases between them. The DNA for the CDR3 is TGTGCCAGCGGAGAGGGGTACGAGCAGTACTTC. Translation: CASGEGYEQYF. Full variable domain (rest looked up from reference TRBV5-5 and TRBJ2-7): DAGVTQSPTHLIKTRGQQVTLRCSPISGHKSVSWYQQVLGQGPQFIFQYYEKEERGRGNFPDRFSARQFPNYSSELNVNALLLGDSALYLCASGEGYEQYFGPGTRLTVT.

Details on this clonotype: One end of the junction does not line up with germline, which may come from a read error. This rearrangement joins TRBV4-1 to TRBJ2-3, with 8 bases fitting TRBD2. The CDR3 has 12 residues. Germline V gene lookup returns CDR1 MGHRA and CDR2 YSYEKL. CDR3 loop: CASSQPTVGLAF. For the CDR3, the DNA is TGCGCCAGCAGCCAACCCACTGTAGGACTAGCATTT.

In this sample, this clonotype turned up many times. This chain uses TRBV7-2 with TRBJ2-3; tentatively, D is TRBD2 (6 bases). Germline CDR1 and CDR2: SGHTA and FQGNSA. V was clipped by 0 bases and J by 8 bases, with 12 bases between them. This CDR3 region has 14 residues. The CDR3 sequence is CASSLAPGLGTQYF. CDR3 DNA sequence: TGTGCCAGCAGCTTAGCCCCGGGACTTGGTACGCAGTATTTT.

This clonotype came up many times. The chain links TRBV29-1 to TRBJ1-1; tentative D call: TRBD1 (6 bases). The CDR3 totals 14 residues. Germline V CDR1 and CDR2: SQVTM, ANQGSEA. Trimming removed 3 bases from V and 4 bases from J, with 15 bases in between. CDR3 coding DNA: TGCAGCGTTGAGTCGACAGGCCCAGGCACTGAAGCTTTCTTT. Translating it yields CSVESTGPGTEAFF.

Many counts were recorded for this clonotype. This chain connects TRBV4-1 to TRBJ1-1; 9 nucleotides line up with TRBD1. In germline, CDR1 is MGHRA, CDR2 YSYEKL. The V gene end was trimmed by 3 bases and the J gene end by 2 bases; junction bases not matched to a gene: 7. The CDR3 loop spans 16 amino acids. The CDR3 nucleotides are TGCGCCAGCAGCCAGGACGGGACAGGGACCAACACTGAAGCTTTCTTT. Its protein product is CASSQDGTGTNTEAFF.

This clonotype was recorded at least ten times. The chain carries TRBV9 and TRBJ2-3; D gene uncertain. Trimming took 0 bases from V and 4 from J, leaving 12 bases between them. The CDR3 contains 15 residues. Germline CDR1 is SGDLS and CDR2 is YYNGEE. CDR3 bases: TGTGCCAGCAGCGTAGGGATTTTCGACGCAGATACGCAGTATTTT. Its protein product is CASSVGIFDADTQYF.

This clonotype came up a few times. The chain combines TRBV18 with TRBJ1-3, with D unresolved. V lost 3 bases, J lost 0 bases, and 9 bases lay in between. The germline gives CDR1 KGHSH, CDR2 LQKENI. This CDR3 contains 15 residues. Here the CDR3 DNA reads TGTGCCAGCTCACCTGTGACGAGCTCTGGAAACACCATATATTTT. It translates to CASSPVTSSGNTIYF.

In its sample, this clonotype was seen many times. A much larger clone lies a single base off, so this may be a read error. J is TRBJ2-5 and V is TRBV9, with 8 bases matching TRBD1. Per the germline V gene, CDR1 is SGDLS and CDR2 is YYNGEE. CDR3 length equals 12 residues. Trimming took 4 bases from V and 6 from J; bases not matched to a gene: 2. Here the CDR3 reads CASSTGGQTQYF. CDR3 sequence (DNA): TGTGCCAGCAGCACAGGGGGACAGACCCAGTACTTC.

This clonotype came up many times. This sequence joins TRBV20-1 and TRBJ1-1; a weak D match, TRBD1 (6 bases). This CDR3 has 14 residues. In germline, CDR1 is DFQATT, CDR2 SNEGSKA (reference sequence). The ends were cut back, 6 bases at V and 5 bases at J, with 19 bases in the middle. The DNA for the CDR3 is TGCAGTGCAACCATTATCGACAGGTGGACTGAAGCTTTCTTT. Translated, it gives CSATIIDRWTEAFF.

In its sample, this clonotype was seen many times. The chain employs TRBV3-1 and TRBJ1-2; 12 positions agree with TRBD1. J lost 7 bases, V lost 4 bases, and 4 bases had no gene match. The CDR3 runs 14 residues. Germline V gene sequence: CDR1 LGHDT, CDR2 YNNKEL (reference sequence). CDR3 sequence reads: CASSRGQGAIGYTF. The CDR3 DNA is TGTGCCAGCAGCCGGGGACAGGGGGCGATTGGCTACACCTTC.